The present T cell receptor (beta chain) was sequenced within a study of T cells after yellow fever vaccination. TCRdb ran MiXCR on the 5' RACE reads and lists one entry per CDR3 protein. The sample holds 200,000 to 300,000 distinct CDR3 sequences; 3.6% are singletons and the top ten take under 20%. This clonotype has at least ten counts. Trimming removed 0 bases from V and 0 bases from J, with 9 bases in between. CDR1 and CDR2 (germline): SGHRS, YFSETQ. The CDR3 contains 15 residues. V gene TRBV5-1 combines with J gene TRBJ1-2; D is uncertain. The receptor was isolated from a man aged 18 to 29 who received the YFV17D yellow fever vaccine. The specimen comprised PBMCs, sampled 15 days after the yellow fever booster vaccination. Written as DNA, the CDR3 is TGCGCCAGCAGCTTGGATGGCAGGACTAACTATGGCTACACCTTC. Amino acids: CASSLDGRTNYGYTF.